The 14 T cell receptor beta chains below were found in one sample sequenced in a study of human T cells and chemical hapten exposure. Sample time point: healthy volunteer bleed at 2 weeks. Sequencing started from total RNA isolated from unfractionated whole blood. In TCRdb, the RACE reads were re-called with MiXCR into one record per CDR3 protein. The table shows 100,000 to 150,000 distinct CDR3 sequences, with around 8.3% occurring only once. Sequenced material: whole blood. The receptors derive from a male donor in good health. Some clones in this sample may be carry-over from other donors' samples.

The table lists this clonotype with many counts. The rearrangement joins TRBV27 to TRBJ1-2, with D unresolved. V was shortened by 0 bases and J by 5 bases, with 4 bases between the two germline ends. The germline gives CDR1 MNHEY, CDR2 SMNVEV (reference sequence). The CDR3 extends over 12 amino acids. CDR3 coding DNA: TGTGCCAGCAGTTTATCCGGGTATGGCTACACCTTC. It specifies CASSLSGYGYTF.

The chain is built from TRBV25-1 and TRBJ2-1; D is possibly TRBD1 (6 bases). V was clipped by 6 bases and J by 0 bases, with 12 bases between them. The germline V gene has CDR1 MGHDK and CDR2 SYGVNS. The CDR3 extends over 15 amino acids. The CDR3 DNA is TGTGCCAGCAGCCGGACAGAAAGCTCCTACAATGAGCAGTTCTTC. Translating it yields CASSRTESSYNEQFF.

The sample holds a few counts of this clonotype. The CDR3 sequence is CSARERGTIDGYTF. In DNA, the CDR3 is TGCAGTGCTAGAGAGCGCGGGACAATAGACGGCTACACCTTC. The chain uses TRBV20-1 and TRBJ1-2, with D possibly TRBD1 on 6 matching bases. V was shortened by 0 bases and J by 8 bases, with 16 bases between the two germline ends. Germline lookup yields CDR1 DFQATT and CDR2 SNEGSKA (reference sequence). The CDR3 length is 14 residues.

The sample holds a few counts of this clonotype. The chain is built from TRBV27 and TRBJ2-7, with 9 bases lining up with TRBD2. V lost 6 bases to trimming and J lost 4 bases; unmatched junction nucleotides: 10. This CDR3 has 15 amino acids. Germline V gene data show CDR1 as MNHEY and CDR2 as SMNVEV (reference sequence). Here the CDR3 reads CASSPAGGLMYEQYF. Written as DNA, the CDR3 is TGTGCCAGCAGCCCAGCGGGGGGCCTGATGTACGAGCAGTACTTC.

This clonotype has just a few counts. V gene TRBV24-1 combines with J gene TRBJ2-3, with TRBD2 matching over 10 bases. The germline gives CDR1 KGHDR, CDR2 SFDVKD. CDR3 length equals 15 residues. Trimming at V came to 3 bases and at J to 1 base, leaving 0 bases not matched to a gene. DNA of the CDR3: TGTGCCACCAGTGATGGGACTAGCGGCACAGATACGCAGTATTTT. Encoded protein: CATSDGTSGTDTQYF.

This clonotype showed up many times. The gene calls are TRBV29-1 and TRBJ2-1, with D tentatively TRBD1 or TRBD2 (6 bases each). V gave up 6 bases and J gave up 0 bases, with 15 bases separating them. The CDR3 contains 15 residues. Germline CDR1 is SQVTM and CDR2 is ANQGSEA. CDR3 region: CSVTVGGTSYNEQFF. The DNA for the CDR3 is TGCAGCGTCACCGTAGGGGGGACCTCCTACAATGAGCAGTTCTTC.

This clonotype was observed many times. The genes are TRBV3-1 and TRBJ2-7; 7 bases fit TRBD1. CDR3 length: 15 amino acids. Germline CDR1 and CDR2: LGHDT and YNNKEL (reference sequence). J gave up 3 bases and V 6 bases, and 11 bases lay outside the gene matches. The CDR3 spells CASSQPRDRVYEQYF. The CDR3 DNA follows: TGTGCCAGCAGTCAGCCCCGGGACAGAGTCTACGAGCAGTACTTC.

The sample holds a few counts of this clonotype. The chain joins TRBV7-2 to TRBJ2-7; 7 nucleotides match TRBD1. The CDR3 runs 14 residues. From germline, CDR1 is SGHTA and CDR2 FQGNSA. The V and J ends lost 4 bases and 4 bases, in that order; junction bases with no gene match: 7. CDR3 protein: CASSSVGTVYEQYF. The CDR3 nucleotides read TGTGCCAGCAGCTCCGTCGGGACAGTTTACGAGCAGTACTTC.

The chain employs TRBV19 and TRBJ2-3, with 10 bases that match TRBD1. Losses at the gene ends were 4 bases for V and 5 bases for J; bases not matched to a gene: 9. The CDR3 is made up of 16 amino acids. The germline CDR1 and CDR2 sequences are LNHDA and SQIVND (reference sequence). This CDR3 is CASSTRQGAVKDTQYF. CDR3 DNA: TGTGCCAGTAGTACCCGACAGGGGGCGGTGAAAGATACGCAGTATTTT.

The chain recombines TRBV27 with TRBJ2-2, with a tentative D call TRBD2 (6 bases). Trimming shortened V by 0 bases and J by 5 bases, and 16 bases separated the two germline ends. Per germline, CDR1 MNHEY and CDR2 SMNVEV (reference sequence). The CDR3 is 17 amino acids. CDR3 region: CASSLSHGGTWTGELFF. CDR3 coding DNA: TGTGCCAGCAGTTTATCTCACGGGGGAACTTGGACCGGGGAGCTGTTTTTT.

The table lists this clonotype with many counts. V usage is TRBV6-5 and J usage is TRBJ2-7, with D possibly TRBD2 on 6 matching bases. Deletions cut 7 bases from V and 6 bases from J, with 22 bases between. This CDR3 has 15 amino acids. Germline V gene sequence: CDR1 MNHEY, CDR2 SVGAGI. The CDR3 DNA reads TGTGCCAGCAACGCTCCAGGTCGAGCCGGGAGCGAGCAGTACTTC. Protein sequence: CASNAPGRAGSEQYF.

This clonotype was observed a few times. The rearrangement uses TRBV20-1 and TRBJ1-5; 7 bases agree with TRBD1. The CDR3 is made up of 15 amino acids. V shed 3 bases, J shed 6 bases, and the junction held 11 bases outside the gene matches. Germline V gene lookup returns CDR1 DFQATT and CDR2 SNEGSKA (reference sequence). DNA of the CDR3: TGCAGTGCTAGTGAAGATGACAGGGAGGCTCAGCCCCAGCATTTT. Its protein product is CSASEDDREAQPQHF.

This clonotype was seen ten or more times. V usage is TRBV6-2 or TRBV6-3 and J usage is TRBJ1-1; tentative D call: TRBD1 (5 bases). With 6 bases removed from V and 4 bases from J, the gap between germline ends came to 15 bases. Germline V gene lookup returns CDR1 MNHEY and CDR2 SVGEGT. The CDR3 is made up of 14 amino acids. The CDR3 spells CASSGMGLGTEAFF. The CDR3 bases are TGTGCCAGCAGCGGAATGGGGCTGGGCACTGAAGCTTTCTTT.

This clonotype was observed a few times. This chain uses TRBV3-1 with TRBJ1-2, with 7 bases lining up with TRBD1. CDR1 and CDR2 from the germline V gene are LGHDT and YNNKEL (reference sequence). The length of the CDR3 is 17 residues. J gave up 0 bases and V 0 bases, and 7 bases lay outside the gene matches. CDR3 loop: CASSQEETGPANYGYTF. As DNA, the CDR3 is TGTGCCAGCAGCCAAGAAGAGACAGGGCCCGCTAACTATGGCTACACCTTC.